The T cell receptor beta chain under discussion was sequenced for a study of T cell responses to AZD1222 COVID-19 vaccine (dated by TCRdb to the early 2020s). Context from the whole study: Because spike-specific TCR depth and breadth did not differ between the two schedules, AZD1222 recipients who got a second dose at roughly 4 weeks were pooled with those who got a second dose at roughly 12 weeks. TCR sequencing was performed for fewer than 250 trial participants, of whom around 200 were given two doses of AZD1222 and some 26 were given two doses of MenACWY control vaccine. Trial participants were enrolled by age into subgroups of 18-55, 56-69 and 70-plus years, and around 140, 26 and 57 TCR-sequenced participants, respectively, were included in these subgroups. Paper-wide results and their limitations: The whole spike protein was spanned by vaccine-associated CD4 TCRs, and dominant responses were seen in regions 160-218 and 743-854. After two AZD1222 doses, spike-specific TCR breadth and depth were significantly higher than at day 0 and than in MenACWY recipients. Because no samples from the day 14 peak response were available, repertoires could be characterized only after the peak T cell response. Participants were mostly white British, with more females than males. The authors suggested clonal diversity may have been underestimated. In the small 56-69-year group, the increase in depth fell short of significance, most likely because of low power. Epitopes outside the regions mutated in the B.1.351 and B.1.1.7 variants were reportedly recognized by nearly half of the unique spike-specific TCRs. Conclusions about previously exposed vaccinees are limited, since just six AZD1222 recipients were seropositive for SARS-CoV-2 at baseline.

As encoded in the germline V gene, CDR1 is SGHRS while CDR2 is YFSETQ. The CDR3 measures 13 amino acids from cysteine to phenylalanine. Only the CDR3 DNA is retained, 39 bases long and in frame from the first base. At the junction V is shortened by 0 bases and J by 6 bases; bases outside the gene matches: 2. As to this clone: Which antigen it targets is not known. Qualities for individual bases were not recorded, and no much larger clone is one base off.

The sample's time point, from its label and the paper: baseline before first vaccination. The vaccinee samples were drawn from two UK trials, COV001 and COV002, one of which was a single-blind randomized controlled phase 2/3 trial testing AZD1222 (ChAdOx1 nCoV-19) in healthy adults. For TCRbeta chain sequencing, PBMC samples were collected from trial participants at day 0 and at day 28 after the second dose. The CDR3 regions of human TCRbeta chains were subjected to immunosequencing. In the original analysis: TCRs in the repertoires were compared against a reference library of SARS-CoV-2-specific TCRs that had been generated with the MIRA antigen-specificity platform. Breadth meant the fraction of unique TCRs that were SARS-CoV-2-associated, whereas depth meant the fraction of total T cells that were SARS-CoV-2-associated. Each spike-specific TCR was assigned to its reactive spike region and to a CD4 or CD8 class using the MIRA data. Log10-transformed breadth and depth values were compared by one-way ANOVA with Sidak's multiple comparisons tests. Sourced from immuneACCESS, this table was stored by TCRdb with only in-frame sequences that have V and J called. A share of the clones is absent; for the studies checked, an unresolved V gene accounts for under half, and the remainder has no known explanation. From that table come the V and J calls and clone size; the DNA was used to work out D and trimming. This sample is represented by 150,000 to 200,000 clones; around 90% of them were singletons. About 2.5% of the sample is taken by the ten largest.

This sample comprised peripheral blood, obtained on day 0 of AZD1222 vaccination. This sequence was found in an adult in good health. Here the chain combines TRBV5-1 and TRBJ1-1; 7 bases in the middle match TRBD1. The nucleotides are TGCGCCAGCAGCTTGGGACAGGGCGCTGAAGCTTTCTTT. The resulting protein is CASSLGQGAEAFF.